The clone carrying this TCR beta chain showed up just once. What it recognizes is unknown. The sample belongs to a study of shared clonotypes between healthy human individuals. At the level of the study: Two female and three male donors aged 18 to 49 were enrolled. Study results and limitations: The represented genetic and exposure-history diversity was limited by the small number of donors. Larger estimated richness was generally seen in naive subsets than in memory subsets.

Germline V gene data show CDR1 as SGHRS and CDR2 as YFSETQ. This CDR3 spans 16 amino acids. J gave up 6 bases and V 4 bases, and 9 bases lay outside the gene matches. Splitting of each subset's genomic DNA was done evenly across several immunoSEQ plates. The method was immunoSEQ multiplex PCR; TCRdb's version includes in-frame clones alone and lacks a portion of them. The table records over a million clones, 70% to 80% of them present only once. The V and J genes are TRBV5-1 and TRBJ2-1; 11 bases align to TRBD2. This TCR was sampled from a man younger than 35 in good health. Some clones in this sample may be carry-over from other donors' samples. Sequencing was carried out using memory CD4+ T cells from PBMCs. Subset noted: CD45RA-negative fraction. This CDR3 reads CASSLQTSGTSNEQFF. In DNA form, the CDR3 reads TGCGCCAGCAGCCTCCAGACTAGCGGGACGAGCAATGAGCAGTTCTTC.